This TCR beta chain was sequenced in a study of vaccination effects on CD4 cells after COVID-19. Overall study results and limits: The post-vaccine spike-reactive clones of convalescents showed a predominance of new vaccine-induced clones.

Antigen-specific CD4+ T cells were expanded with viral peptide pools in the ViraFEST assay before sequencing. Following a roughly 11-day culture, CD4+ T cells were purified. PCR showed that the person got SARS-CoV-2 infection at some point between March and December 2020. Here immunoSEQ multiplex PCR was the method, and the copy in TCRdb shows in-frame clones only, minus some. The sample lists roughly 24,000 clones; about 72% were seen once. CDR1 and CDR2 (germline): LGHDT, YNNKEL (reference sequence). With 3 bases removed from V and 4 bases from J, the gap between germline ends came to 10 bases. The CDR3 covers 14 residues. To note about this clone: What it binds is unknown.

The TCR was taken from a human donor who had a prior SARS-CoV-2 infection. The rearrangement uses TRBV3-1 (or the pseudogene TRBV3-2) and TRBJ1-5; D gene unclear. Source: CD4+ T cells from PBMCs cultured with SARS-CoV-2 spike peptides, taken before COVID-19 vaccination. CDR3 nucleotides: TGTGCCAGCAGCCATCTAGGAGGTAATCAGCCCCAGCATTTT. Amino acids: CASSHLGGNQPQHF.